The 15 T cell receptor beta chains reported below all come from one sample, sequenced in a study of T-cell memory formation after mild COVID-19. TCRdb re-called the 5' RACE reads with MiXCR, one entry per CDR3 protein. The sample has approximately 240,000 distinct CDR3 sequences, approximately 16% seen once. Material for sequencing was PBMCs or a T cell subset sorted from them (not recorded which). These TCRs come from a man younger than 35 who had mild COVID-19 (a few samples of this study predate the infection). Cell type and time point are not known.

The V call is TRBV30, the J call TRBJ1-6; D is perhaps TRBD1 (6 bases). This CDR3 is 14 amino acids long. V lost 3 bases and J lost 6, with 12 bases in between. Looked up from germline, CDR1 is GTSNPN and CDR2 is SVGIG (reference sequence). The CDR3 loop reads CAWSQGPSNSPLHF. CDR3 bases: TGTGCCTGGAGCCAGGGGCCCTCTAATTCACCCCTCCACTTT. The full variable domain, with the rest looked up from reference TRBV30 and TRBJ1-6, is SQTIHQWPATLVQPVGSPLSLECTVEGTSNPNLYWYRQAAGRGLQLLFYSVGIGQISSEVPQNLSASRPQDRQFILSSKKLLLSDSGFYLCAWSQGPSNSPLHFGNGTRLTVT.

This clonotype has a count of ten or more. V usage is TRBV5-1 and J usage is TRBJ2-2; TRBD1 matches 8 bases. The ends lost 2 bases at V and 0 bases at J; junction bases unmatched: 0. Per germline, CDR1 SGHRS and CDR2 YFSETQ. The CDR3 is made up of 15 amino acids. The CDR3 nucleotides are TGCGCCAGCAGCTTCAGGGGGCCGAACACCGGGGAGCTGTTTTTT. Protein: CASSFRGPNTGELFF. The variable domain in full, with the rest retrieved from reference TRBV5-1 and TRBJ2-2, is KAGVTQTPRYLIKTRGQQVTLSCSPISGHRSVSWYQQTPGQGLQFLFEYFSETQRNKGNFPGRFSGRQFSNSRSEMNVSTLELGDSALYLCASSFRGPNTGELFFGEGSRLTVL.

J is TRBJ2-6 and V is TRBV4-3; TRBD1 matches 8 bases. Germline loops: CDR1 LGHNA, CDR2 YSLEER. The CDR3 has 17 amino acids. Trimming took 0 bases from V and 2 from J; bases not matched to a gene: 3. DNA of the CDR3: TGCGCCAGCAGCCAAGATTTGACAGGGGCTGGGGCCAACGTCCTGACTTTC. Translating it yields CASSQDLTGAGANVLTF.

V is TRBV5-6 and J is TRBJ1-2, with D maybe TRBD1 (5 bases). Germline V gene lookup returns CDR1 SGHDT and CDR2 YYEEEE. The CDR3 is 15 residues long. The ends were cut back, 0 bases at V and 4 bases at J, with 13 bases in the middle. Here the CDR3 DNA reads TGTGCCAGCAGCTTGGCAGGCGGGGCCCCCTATGGCTACACCTTC. This encodes CASSLAGGAPYGYTF.

This clonotype showed up just a few times. The V call is TRBV7-9, the J call TRBJ2-3, with D tentatively TRBD2 (6 bases). Trimming cost V 4 bases and J 4 bases, with 12 bases left between them. The V gene's germline CDR1 is SEHNR and CDR2 FQNEAQ (reference sequence). This CDR3 is built from 14 residues. The CDR3 sequence is CASSSLTRSDTQYF. In DNA form, the CDR3 reads TGTGCCAGCAGCTCTCTGACTAGATCAGATACGCAGTATTTT. Variable domain in full (rest from reference TRBV7-9 and TRBJ2-3): DTGVSQNPRHKITKRGQNVTFRCDPISEHNRLYWYRQTLGQGPEFLTYFQNEAQLEKSRLLSDRFSAERPKGSFSTLEIQRTEQGDSAMYLCASSSLTRSDTQYFGPGTRLTVL.

The chain carries TRBV25-1 and TRBJ2-1, with D perhaps TRBD2 (6 bases). Germline V lookup: CDR1 MGHDK, CDR2 SYGVNS. Between the trimmed V and J ends, which lost 8 bases and 8 bases, there was a span of 16 bases. There are 13 residues in the CDR3. The CDR3: CASGSGLGDEQFF. The CDR3 coding sequence is TGTGCCAGCGGCTCGGGACTCGGCGATGAGCAGTTCTTC.

V usage is TRBV7-9 and J usage is TRBJ2-7; D perhaps matches TRBD2 (6 bases). Per the germline V gene, CDR1 is SEHNR and CDR2 is FQNEAQ (reference sequence). The CDR3 has 13 amino acids. The V end was cut by 1 base, the J end by 7 bases, with 11 bases between. The CDR3 sequence: CASSLGGAGEQYV. In nucleotides, the CDR3 is TGTGCCAGCAGCTTAGGGGGCGCGGGAGAGCAGTACGTC.

This clonotype has just a few counts. DNA of the CDR3: TGTGCCAGCAGTTACTGGAGTGGGGACACTGAAGCTTTCTTT. Encoded protein: CASSYWSGDTEAFF. The chain is built from TRBV6-5 and TRBJ1-1; D gene ambiguous. CDR3 length: 14 residues. The germline V gene encodes CDR1 MNHEY and CDR2 SVGAGI. Trimming took off 1 base at V and 3 bases at J, with 9 bases between the two ends.

This clonotype was observed a few times. This chain connects TRBV15 to TRBJ2-3, with D maybe TRBD1 (6 bases). The germline CDR1 and CDR2 sequences are LNHNV and YYDKDF (reference sequence). Trimming removed 1 base at V and 6 bases at J, with 8 bases between. The CDR3 spans 13 residues. The CDR3 is CATSRAGQDTQYF. The CDR3 bases are TGTGCCACCAGCAGAGCAGGACAGGATACGCAGTATTTT.

V is TRBV7-2 and J is TRBJ2-2, with TRBD1 as a possible D gene (6 bases). Trimming took 5 bases from V and 6 from J, leaving 19 bases between them. This CDR3 is built from 16 residues. The germline CDR1 and CDR2 sequences are SGHTA and FQGNSA. The chain's CDR3 is CASSPGAVNGAGELFF. CDR3 DNA sequence: TGTGCCAGCAGCCCAGGGGCAGTTAATGGGGCCGGGGAGCTGTTTTTT.

J is TRBJ2-1 and V is TRBV7-2; D uncertain. CDR1 is SGHTA, CDR2 FQGNSA, per germline. This CDR3 has 13 amino acids. V was cut by 5 bases and J by 12 bases, with 17 bases left in between. CDR3 sequence reads: CASSPSPAVGQFF. DNA of the CDR3: TGTGCCAGCAGCCCCTCTCCGGCAGTGGGGCAGTTCTTC.

This clonotype was counted a few times. V usage is TRBV7-2 and J usage is TRBJ2-2; perhaps D is TRBD1 or TRBD2 (6 bases each). Germline lookup yields CDR1 SGHTA and CDR2 FQGNSA. The CDR3 loop spans 17 amino acids. Trimming stripped 5 bases from V and 3 bases from J, with 19 bases between. As DNA, the CDR3 is TGTGCCAGCAGCAAAGTCGGGGGCGCGGGTCACACCGGGGAGCTGTTTTTT. Translated: CASSKVGGAGHTGELFF.

In its sample, this clonotype was seen many times. The chain is built from TRBV5-1 and TRBJ2-3; 8 bases agree with TRBD1. V lost 6 bases and J lost 0; bases outside the gene matches: 3. The CDR3 runs to 14 residues. Germline V gene sequence: CDR1 SGHRS, CDR2 YFSETQ. CDR3 nucleotide sequence: TGCGCCAGCAAAGGACAGGGCAGCACAGATACGCAGTATTTT. Its protein is CASKGQGSTDTQYF.

This clonotype was seen repeatedly, ten times or more. The chain is built from TRBV7-8 and TRBJ2-4, with TRBD1 matching 9 bases. The CDR3 contains 16 residues. V lost 4 bases to trimming and J lost 3 bases; unmatched junction nucleotides: 7. CDR1 is SGHVS, CDR2 FQNEAQ, per germline. CDR3 region: CASSSTPGQGKNIQYF. In DNA, the CDR3 is TGTGCCAGCAGCTCCACGCCGGGACAGGGCAAAAACATTCAGTACTTC.

The chain is built from TRBV5-1 and TRBJ2-7; D is tentatively TRBD1 or TRBD2 (6 bases each). This CDR3 is built from 15 residues. Per germline, CDR1 SGHRS and CDR2 YFSETQ. The ends were cut back, 0 bases at V and 7 bases at J, with 17 bases in the middle. CDR3 loop: CASSLAGARLGEQYF. CDR3 nucleotides: TGCGCCAGCAGCTTGGCGGGGGCCCGGTTGGGAGAGCAGTACTTC.